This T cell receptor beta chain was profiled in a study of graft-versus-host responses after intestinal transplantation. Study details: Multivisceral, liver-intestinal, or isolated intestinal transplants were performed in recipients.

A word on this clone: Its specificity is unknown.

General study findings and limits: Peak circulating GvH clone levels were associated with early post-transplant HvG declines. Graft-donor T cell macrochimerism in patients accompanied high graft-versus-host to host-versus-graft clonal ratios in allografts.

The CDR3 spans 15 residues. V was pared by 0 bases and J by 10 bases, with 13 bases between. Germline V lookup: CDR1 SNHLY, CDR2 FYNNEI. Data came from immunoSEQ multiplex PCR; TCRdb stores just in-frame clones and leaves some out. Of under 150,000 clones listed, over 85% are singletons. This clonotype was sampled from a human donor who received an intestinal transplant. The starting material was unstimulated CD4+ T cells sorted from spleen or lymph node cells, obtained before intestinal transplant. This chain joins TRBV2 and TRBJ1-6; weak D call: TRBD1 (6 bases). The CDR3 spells CASSEARGSGSPLHF. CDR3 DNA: TGTGCCAGCAGTGAAGCCAGGGGCTCGGGGTCACCCCTCCACTTT.